This T cell receptor beta chain was captured by sequencing in a study of blood T cell repertoires in COVID-19 (dated by TCRdb to 2018 to 2020). Turning to the overall study: Samples from collaborators originated in the United States, Italy and Spain and spanned both the acute and convalescent phases of COVID-19. The material from the prospective study consisted of cDNA or gDNA derived from T cells, B-cell-depleted T cells, or PBMCs. Subjects who had been exposed to COVID-19, were actively infected with it, or had recovered from it provided the deeply sampled blood TCRbeta repertoires that made up the dataset. A freely available public database, intended as a resource for researchers studying the immune response to SARS-CoV-2, is where the repertoires were released. The samples were drawn from two sources: the first 160 participants of the ongoing ImmuneRACE study, and 1,200 or so subjects contributed by 6 global collaborators. The sample metadata nearly always contained a de-identified subject ID, COVID-19 status, age in years and sex. Where available, HLA class I and class II types were obtained from metadata supplied by the sample provider rather than from assay-based typing.

TCRbeta CDR3 regions were amplified from genomic DNA using the immunoSEQ Assay, a bias-controlled multiplex PCR. In the authors' own workflow: Nucleated cell counts per sample were estimated from amplification of reference gene primers within the assay. To quantify the absolute abundance of each unique TCRbeta CDR3 rearrangement, sequence reads were collapsed and filtered. Productive Simpson clonality was computed per sample as the square root of Simpson's diversity index over productive rearrangements. Drawn from immuneACCESS, this table holds only the in-frame rearrangements with V and J called that TCRdb kept. Clones are partly lost; checked studies trace under half to an unresolved V gene and leave the rest unexplained. The V and J calls and clone size were taken over from that table, and D and trimming were inferred from the DNA. The table for this sample lists some 85,000 clones; more than 65% of them were counted only once. Of the sample, 6.3% is held by the ten largest clones.

General conclusions and limits of the study: The amount of clinical and demographic metadata varied by source and participant and was provided uncurated.

Comment on this clone: It lacks a known antigen. Base qualities are not provided; no much larger clone lies one nucleotide away.

Via the germline V gene, CDR1 is SGHVS and CDR2 FNYEAQ. Spanning cysteine to phenylalanine, the CDR3 consists of 15 amino acids. Only the CDR3 region is kept as DNA, spanning 45 bases read in frame from base 1. Trimming leaves V shorter by 5 bases and J shorter by 4 bases, with the junction holding 6 bases beyond the gene matches. At one collaborating source in Seattle, patients were enrolled during active infection and were followed longitudinally through the course of disease. Each collaborating institution followed its own protocols to collect whole blood in K2EDTA tubes. For TCRbeta analysis, collaborators shipped samples in one of three forms: frozen whole blood, isolated PBMCs, or DNA extracted from either of those sample types.

Sequenced sample: peripheral blood. The V and J segments used are TRBV7-6 and TRBJ2-7; TRBD2 fits 12 bases in the junction. This TCR was recovered from a man in his sixties or seventies with COVID-19, enrolled during active disease. For the CDR3, the sequence is CASSVGTSGLYEQYF. The sequenced DNA is TGTGCCAGCAGCGTCGGGACTAGCGGGCTATACGAGCAGTACTTC. Joined to the reference TRBV7-6 and TRBJ2-7 proteins, this CDR3 gives the full variable domain: GAGVSQSPRYKVTKRGQDVALRCDPISGHVSLYWYRQALGQGPEFLTYFNYEAQQDKSGLPNDRFSAERPEGSISTLTIQRTEQRDSAMYRCASSVGTSGLYEQYFGPGTRLTVT.